This T cell receptor (beta chain) was identified during a study of monozygotic twins with inflammatory bowel disease. Study results and limitations: It was in IBD patients that TCRbeta diversity (inverse Simpson) was lower than in healthy co-twins. Among IBD patients, fewer clonotypes were shared with others than among healthy twins, especially with disease activity.

TCRdb reprocessed the 5' RACE reads, with one entry per CDR3 protein and no DNA. The sample table includes 45,000 or so distinct CDR3 sequences. With respect to this clonotype: Its specificity is not known.

Sequencing was done on a sample of blood. The clonotype originates from a human donor with ulcerative colitis or Crohn's disease, or a healthy co-twin of an affected twin (not recorded which).

CDR3 sequence: CASSTGTDQETQYF. J is TRBJ2-5 and V is TRBV5-1; TCRdb lists TRBD1, though no DNA is available to test this call. Germline values: CDR1 SGHRS, CDR2 YFSETQ. The length of the CDR3 is 14 residues.